A single sample is the source of the 24 T cell receptor beta chains below, sequenced in a study of Graves' ophthalmopathy and Graves' hyperthyroidism. RNA served as the template for amplifying TCR beta CDR3 regions. RT-PCR with HTBI primers came first, then second-round multiplex PCR. A single record per CDR3 protein comes from TCRdb applying MiXCR to the multiplex PCR reads. Here the sample spans about 1.1 million distinct CDR3 sequences, about two fifths being singletons. Sequencing used peripheral blood or thyroid tissue (not recorded which). Every receptor here comes from an adult man with Graves' hyperthyroidism.

This clonotype occurred many times. The V and J genes are TRBV20-1 and TRBJ1-2, with D perhaps matching TRBD1 (6 bases). Germline CDR1 DFQATT, CDR2 SNEGSKA (reference sequence). Trimming removed 4 bases from V and 2 bases from J, with 11 bases in between. The CDR3 sequence is 13 residues long. The CDR3 coding sequence is TGCAGTGCTAAAAAAACAGGGAACTATGGCTACACCTTC. Protein product: CSAKKTGNYGYTF.

Ten or more counts support this clonotype. The V call is TRBV14, the J call TRBJ2-7; D gene unclear. Germline lookup yields CDR1 SGHDN and CDR2 FVKESK. CDR3 size: 12 residues. V lost 1 base and J 6 bases, leaving 7 bases between the germline ends. CDR3 nucleotide sequence: TGTGCCAGCAGCCAAGCCATCGCCGAGCAGTACTTC. Encoded protein: CASSQAIAEQYF.

The chain carries TRBV19 and TRBJ2-7; D is possibly TRBD2 (6 bases). Trimming removed 8 bases from V and 9 bases from J, with 20 bases in between. The CDR3 consists of 13 residues. Looked up from germline, CDR1 is LNHDA and CDR2 is SQIVND (reference sequence). CDR3 sequence: CASSTPGGIGQYF. DNA of the CDR3: TGTGCCAGTTCCACCCCCGGAGGGATCGGGCAGTACTTC.

This clonotype appeared a few times. The V and J genes are TRBV6-1 and TRBJ2-5; D not certain. Germline V gives CDR1 MNHNS, CDR2 SASEGT. The CDR3 consists of 14 residues. Trimming cost V 1 base and J 2 bases, with 8 bases left between them. Here the CDR3 reads CASSEVPRQETQYF. As DNA, the CDR3 is TGTGCCAGCAGTGAAGTTCCTCGTCAAGAGACCCAGTACTTC.

V usage is TRBV10-3 and J usage is TRBJ2-7; the match to TRBD1 covers 9 bases. The CDR3 is 14 amino acids. Germline V CDR1 and CDR2: ENHRY, SYGVKD. With V trimmed by 10 bases and J by 6 bases, 13 bases remained unmatched. CDR3 protein: CASTPPGQGSEQYF. The CDR3 bases are TGTGCCAGCACTCCTCCGGGACAGGGTTCCGAGCAGTACTTC.

In this sample, this clonotype turned up many times. The chain has TRBV7-9 and TRBJ1-4; D is unresolved. The germline V and J ends were trimmed by 2 bases and 8 bases, with 9 bases remaining between them. This CDR3 region has 13 residues. Germline V gene data show CDR1 as SEHNR and CDR2 as FQNEAQ (reference sequence). The CDR3 loop reads CASSLNREEKLFF. The CDR3 DNA is TGTGCCAGCAGCTTAAATCGGGAAGAAAAACTGTTTTTT.

The chain links TRBV7-2 to TRBJ1-1; no reliable D call. Trimming stripped 3 bases from V and 0 bases from J, with 8 bases between. Germline CDR1 SGHTA, CDR2 FQGNSA. The CDR3 consists of 14 residues. In nucleotides, the CDR3 is TGTGCCAGCAGCTTCTGGCTAATGAACACTGAAGCTTTCTTT. Translated, it gives CASSFWLMNTEAFF. The whole variable domain, remainder taken from reference TRBV7-2 and TRBJ1-1, is GAGVSQSPSNKVTEKGKDVELRCDPISGHTALYWYRQSLGQGLEFLIYFQGNSAPDKSGLPSDRFSAERTGGSVSTLTIQRTQQEDSAVYLCASSFWLMNTEAFFGQGTRLTVV.

The chain carries TRBV14 and TRBJ1-2; tentative D call: TRBD1 (5 bases). The CDR3 spans 16 residues. Per the germline V gene, CDR1 is SGHDN and CDR2 is FVKESK. The V and J ends lost 3 bases and 4 bases respectively, with 18 bases between them. CDR3 sequence (DNA): TGTGCCAGCAGCCACACCCTATCCTCCGGGACCTATGGCTACACCTTC. It yields the protein CASSHTLSSGTYGYTF. The complete variable domain, with remaining parts taken from reference TRBV14 and TRBJ1-2, reads EAGVTQFPSHSVIEKGQTVTLRCDPISGHDNLYWYRRVMGKEIKFLLHFVKESKQDESGMPNNRFLAERTGGTYSTLKVQPAELEDSGVYFCASSHTLSSGTYGYTFGSGTRLTVV.

The gene calls are TRBV5-1 and TRBJ1-2; D gene unclear. Germline V gene data show CDR1 as SGHRS and CDR2 as YFSETQ. The CDR3 runs 13 residues. V was shortened by 7 bases and J by 6 bases, with 16 bases between the two germline ends. The CDR3: CASGMDGYNGYTF. CDR3 DNA sequence: TGCGCCAGCGGGATGGACGGGTATAATGGCTACACCTTC.

This clonotype was seen ten or more times. The rearrangement joins TRBV7-2 to TRBJ1-6; TRBD1 matches 7 bases. The CDR3 has 14 residues. J lost 11 bases, V lost 7 bases, and 11 bases had no gene match. Germline V gene data show CDR1 as SGHTA and CDR2 as FQGNSA. DNA for the CDR3: TGTGCCAGCAATTACCAAGGGCAGGGGGCACCCCTCCACTTT. It encodes CASNYQGQGAPLHF.

This clonotype was detected many times. The chain has TRBV10-2 and TRBJ2-7; 9 nucleotides align to TRBD2. Germline CDR1 WSHSY, CDR2 SAAADI. CDR3 length: 15 residues. J was trimmed by 1 base and V by 10 bases; bases with no gene match: 11. Here the CDR3 DNA reads TGCGCCAACAGACACCTAGCGGGGCGATCCTACGAGCAGTACTTC. Residues: CANRHLAGRSYEQYF.

The sample holds many counts of this clonotype. The genes are TRBV6-5 and TRBJ1-1; 7 bases map to TRBD1. This CDR3 spans 15 amino acids. Per the germline V gene, CDR1 is MNHEY and CDR2 is SVGAGI. Losses at the gene ends were 0 bases for V and 0 bases for J; bases not matched to a gene: 1. This CDR3 is CASSYSGTVNTEAFF. The CDR3 DNA reads as TGTGCCAGCAGTTACTCGGGGACAGTGAACACTGAAGCTTTCTTT.

This clonotype was picked up many times. V is TRBV5-1 and J is TRBJ2-5; D possibly corresponds to TRBD2 (6 bases). V gave up 2 bases and J gave up 1 base, with 12 bases separating them. CDR3 length equals 15 residues. CDR1 is SGHRS, CDR2 YFSETQ, per germline. For the CDR3, the DNA is TGCGCCAGCAGCTTTAGTGGGGGGACCCAAGAGACCCAGTACTTC. Amino acids: CASSFSGGTQETQYF.

The sample holds many counts of this clonotype. The rearrangement links TRBV25-1 to TRBJ1-2; D ambiguous. V gave up 6 bases and J gave up 0 bases, with 5 bases separating them. Germline loops: CDR1 MGHDK, CDR2 SYGVNS. There are 12 residues in the CDR3. CDR3: CASRNANYGYTF. CDR3 DNA sequence: TGTGCCAGCAGGAATGCTAACTATGGCTACACCTTC.

Note on this clonotype: A much larger clone is a single base away; this may be a read error. The CDR3 end shows no conserved phenylalanine or tryptophan, and so a read error is likely. CDR3 sequence: CSAYGLRDRDGYTL. The CDR3 bases are TGCAGTGCTTACGGGCTCCGGGACCGGGATGGCTACACCCTC. The chain combines TRBV20-1 with TRBJ1-2; tentatively, D is TRBD1 (5 bases). Trimming shortened V by 5 bases and J by 6 bases, and 19 bases separated the two germline ends. Per the germline V gene, CDR1 is DFQATT and CDR2 is SNEGSKA (reference sequence). This CDR3 region has 14 residues.

As regards this clonotype: This may be a read error, as it is one base from a much larger clone. This rearrangement joins TRBV7-8 to TRBJ1-4, with TRBD1 as a possible D gene (6 bases). Trimming cost V 1 base and J 2 bases, with 11 bases left between them. Germline V lookup: CDR1 SGHVS, CDR2 FQNEAQ. This CDR3 contains 16 residues. CDR3 loop: CASSLGGGRTNEKLFF. CDR3 coding DNA: TGTGCCAGCAGCTTAGGCGGGGGGCGCACTAATGAAAAACTGTTTTTT.

The V gene is TRBV12-3 or TRBV12-4, the J gene TRBJ1-4; 10 bases match TRBD1. After removal of 6 bases from V and 7 bases from J, the junction contained 5 bases not matched to a gene. This CDR3 has 14 residues. CDR3 DNA sequence: TGTGCCAGCAGCACCTGGACAGGGGGTGAAAAACTGTTTTTT. This codes for CASSTWTGGEKLFF.

The V call is TRBV29-1, the J call TRBJ2-7; no clear D gene. V was cut by 4 bases and J by 1 base, with 11 bases left in between. The CDR3 loop spans 13 amino acids. Germline CDR1 SQVTM, CDR2 ANQGSEA. CDR3 nucleotide sequence: TGCAGCGTTGTTATGAGGTATTCCTACGAGCAGTACTTC. Its translation: CSVVMRYSYEQYF.

V and J are TRBV6-5 and TRBJ1-2, with D unclear. V was trimmed by 0 bases and J by 8 bases, leaving 13 bases between them. Germline V lookup: CDR1 MNHEY, CDR2 SVGAGI. There are 14 residues in the CDR3. CDR3 nucleotide sequence: TGTGCCAGCAGTTACTCCCGGTTTTTCATCGGCTACACCTTC. Translated, it gives CASSYSRFFIGYTF.

The V and J genes are TRBV5-5 and TRBJ2-2; D is undetermined. CDR3 size: 15 residues. Trimming stripped 4 bases from V and 5 bases from J, with 15 bases between. The germline CDR1 and CDR2 sequences are SGHKS and YYEKEE (reference sequence). CDR3 sequence (DNA): TGTGCCAGCAGCCCCGCCTCTGCTCTTACCGGGGAGCTGTTTTTT. As protein: CASSPASALTGELFF.

This chain joins TRBV29-1 and TRBJ2-7, with 7 bases matching TRBD1. CDR3 length equals 13 residues. Per the germline V gene, CDR1 is SQVTM and CDR2 is ANQGSEA. V dropped 8 bases and J dropped 2; count of bases not matched to a gene: 9. The CDR3 is CSLRQGPPYEQYF. CDR3 DNA sequence: TGCAGCTTAAGACAGGGCCCTCCCTACGAGCAGTACTTC.

This clonotype was observed many times. CDR3 sequence: CASSPSSARPSYEQYF. CDR3 coding DNA: TGTGCCAGCAGCCCCTCTAGCGCTCGTCCCTCCTACGAGCAGTACTTC. The chain links TRBV7-2 to TRBJ2-7; TRBD2 might be the D (6 bases). CDR3 size: 16 residues. Deletions cut 5 bases from V and 0 bases from J, with 17 bases between. Per the germline V gene, CDR1 is SGHTA and CDR2 is FQGNSA.

This clonotype occurred a few times. CDR3 coding DNA: TGCGCCAGCAGCCAAGGACAGGGGGCAATGGACGAGCAGTACTTC. It encodes CASSQGQGAMDEQYF. The chain is built from TRBV4-1 and TRBJ2-7; 10 bases are a match to TRBD1. Germline V gene lookup returns CDR1 MGHRA and CDR2 YSYEKL. The CDR3 extends over 15 amino acids. V lost 1 base and J lost 5; bases outside the gene matches: 5.

This clonotype was counted a few times. At one end, the junction sequence differs from germline, possibly due to a read error. CDR3 bases: TGTGCCAGCAGTTATCGGAACGGGCTGGGGGCCGAGCAGTACTTC. It codes for CASSYRNGLGAEQYF. V is TRBV10-2 and J is TRBJ2-7; the D gene is possibly TRBD1 (6 bases). The CDR3 sequence is 15 residues long. Looked up from germline, CDR1 is WSHSY and CDR2 is SAAADI.